Shown below are 28 T cell receptor beta chains from a single sample sequenced in a study of cytomegalovirus exposure and HLA in healthy donors. The primer mix had 60 Vbeta and 13 Jbeta primers. Some clones are missing from TCRdb's copy, which holds only in-frame ones; the method was immunoSEQ multiplex PCR. Of 150,000 or so clones listed, around 73% are singletons. The material sequenced was PBMCs. These receptors were obtained from a woman between 18 and 29 years old in good health and CMV-seronegative.

The V and J genes are TRBV7-2 and TRBJ1-2; TRBD1 matches 9 bases. The trim removed 8 bases at V and 6 bases at J, leaving 10 bases unmatched. This CDR3 is built from 14 residues. Germline CDR1 and CDR2: SGHTA and FQGNSA. The CDR3 protein is CASSWGTGKDGYTF. The CDR3 DNA is TGTGCCAGCTCCTGGGGGACAGGGAAAGATGGCTACACCTTC.

This clone appeared a few times. This chain uses TRBV30 with TRBJ1-1; tentatively, D is TRBD1 (6 bases). Looked up from germline, CDR1 is GTSNPN and CDR2 is SVGIG (reference sequence). V was shortened by 2 bases and J by 1 base, with 8 bases between the two germline ends. CDR3 length equals 13 residues. CDR3 amino acids: CAWSRTENTEAFF. The CDR3 coding sequence is TGTGCCTGGAGTCGGACAGAGAACACTGAAGCTTTCTTT.

CDR3 nucleotide sequence: TGTGCCAGTAGTAGGGGCGGTGAGCAGTTCTTC. Amino acids: CASSRGGEQFF. V is TRBV19 and J is TRBJ2-1; TRBD1 might be the D (5 bases). This CDR3 region has 11 residues. Germline loops: CDR1 LNHDA, CDR2 SQIVND (reference sequence). With 4 bases removed from V and 9 bases from J, the gap between germline ends came to 7 bases.

The V gene is TRBV27, the J gene TRBJ2-3; maybe TRBD2 (6 bases). The CDR3 extends over 19 amino acids. Germline lookup yields CDR1 MNHEY and CDR2 SMNVEV (reference sequence). Trimming removed 0 bases at V and 0 bases at J, with 19 bases between. The CDR3 DNA sequence: TGTGCCAGCAGTTTATCGAGTAACGGGAGACGGATTAGCACAGATACGCAGTATTTT. This gives the protein CASSLSSNGRRISTDTQYF.

The chain links TRBV30 to TRBJ2-3; D gene ambiguous. The V end lost 0 bases, the J end lost 5 bases, and 3 bases lay between the germline ends. This CDR3 region has 11 residues. Germline V gene data show CDR1 as GTSNPN and CDR2 as SVGIG (reference sequence). As DNA, the CDR3 is TGTGCCTGGAGTGTTCAAGATACGCAGTATTTT. Its translation: CAWSVQDTQYF.

This clone appeared a few times. The rearrangement joins TRBV4-1 to TRBJ2-5; a weak D match, TRBD2 (7 bases). CDR3 length: 15 residues. Germline values: CDR1 MGHRA, CDR2 YSYEKL. Trimming left V 4 bases short and J 5 bases short, with 17 bases between. In DNA form, the CDR3 reads TGCGCCAGCAGCCTTCTCTCGGGGGGCGAGGAGACCCAGTACTTC. Residues: CASSLLSGGEETQYF.

This sequence joins TRBV10-3 and TRBJ2-1, with D possibly being TRBD2 (5 bases). CDR1 ENHRY and CDR2 SYGVKD come from the germline V gene. This CDR3 is built from 14 residues. V shed 3 bases and J shed 4 bases, with 10 bases lying between them. The DNA for the CDR3 is TGTGCCATCAGTGACAAGCGGAGATACAATGAGCAGTTCTTC. Translating gives CAISDKRRYNEQFF.

Worth noting for this clone: One end of the junction does not line up with germline, which may come from a read error. V is TRBV6-5 and J is TRBJ2-5; D possibly corresponds to TRBD2 (6 bases). This CDR3 spans 15 amino acids. Germline lookup yields CDR1 MNHEY and CDR2 SVGAGI. CDR3 coding DNA: TGTGCCAGCAGTCGGAGATGGGGGGACCAAGAGGCCCAGTACTTC. Amino acids: CASSRRWGDQEAQYF.

The chain carries TRBV18 and TRBJ2-7, with 9 bases aligning to TRBD2. Germline CDR1 and CDR2: KGHSH and LQKENI. V lost 6 bases to trimming and J lost 2 bases; unmatched junction nucleotides: 11. This CDR3 is 16 amino acids long. In nucleotides, the CDR3 is TGTGCCAGCTCGCCGCTAGCGGGGCCACCCACCTACGAGCAGTACTTC. Its translation: CASSPLAGPPTYEQYF.

This chain uses TRBV9 with TRBJ1-2; perhaps TRBD1 as D (6 bases). V lost 3 bases, J lost 2 bases, and 8 bases lay in between. The V gene's germline CDR1 is SGDLS and CDR2 YYNGEE. The CDR3 is made up of 13 amino acids. Written as DNA, the CDR3 is TGTGCCAGCAGCGGAGACAGGAACTATGGCTACACCTTC. It yields the protein CASSGDRNYGYTF.

The J gene is TRBJ2-5, the V gene TRBV27; 7 bases match TRBD1. Matching the DNA end better, TRBJ2-7 makes the J call doubtful. CDR1 and CDR2 (germline): MNHEY, SMNVEV (reference sequence). The CDR3 totals 17 residues. The CDR3 DNA sequence: TGTGCCAGCAGTTGGAACTTCGGACAGGCTGGGTACTACGAGCAGTACTTC. The encoded protein is CASSWNFGQAGYYEQYF.

The chain joins TRBV5-1 to TRBJ2-1; 12 nucleotides match TRBD2. The V segment lost 4 bases and the J segment 3 bases; nucleotides outside the gene matches: 5. The CDR3 extends over 16 amino acids. Per the germline V gene, CDR1 is SGHRS and CDR2 is YFSETQ. The CDR3, as DNA: TGCGCCAGCAGCCCCGGACTAGCGGGATTCTACAATGAGCAGTTCTTC. It codes for CASSPGLAGFYNEQFF.

The chain uses TRBV11-2 and TRBJ2-5, with D tentatively TRBD2 (5 bases). This CDR3 is 11 amino acids long. Germline V gene data show CDR1 as SGHAT and CDR2 as FQNNGV. V was shortened by 7 bases and J by 5 bases, with 8 bases between the two germline ends. For the CDR3, the DNA is TGTGCCAGCACCCCGGGGGAGACCCAGTACTTC. This encodes CASTPGETQYF.

This clone was observed a few times. In DNA, the CDR3 is TGCGCCAGCAGCCCACAGCCAAATAGCAATCAGCCCCAGCATTTT. Amino acid sequence: CASSPQPNSNQPQHF. The V call is TRBV10-2, the J call TRBJ1-5; no clear D. The germline V gene has CDR1 WSHSY and CDR2 SAAADI. With 6 bases removed from V and 0 bases from J, the gap between germline ends came to 12 bases. The CDR3 covers 15 residues.

The chain uses TRBV28 and TRBJ1-5; D might be TRBD1 (6 bases). This CDR3 is 14 amino acids long. Germline CDR1 MDHEN, CDR2 SYDVKM. Trimming removed 7 bases at V and 4 bases at J, with 14 bases between. The CDR3 nucleotides read TGTGCCAGCACCCAGCACAGGGAAAATCAGCCCCAGCATTTT. Encoded protein: CASTQHRENQPQHF.

The chain couples TRBV5-6 to TRBJ1-1; 7 nucleotides align to TRBD1. V shed 4 bases and J 11 bases; nucleotides not matched to a gene: 5. Germline CDR1 is SGHDT and CDR2 is YYEEEE. The CDR3 is made up of 11 amino acids. CDR3 bases: TGTGCCAGCAGCCAAACAGGGGACGCTTTCTTT. Protein product: CASSQTGDAFF.

The chain carries TRBV11-3 and TRBJ2-2, with D tentatively TRBD1 (6 bases). This CDR3 comprises 16 residues. Germline-derived CDR1 and CDR2 are SGHNT and YENEEA. Trimming took off 5 bases at V and 3 bases at J, with 16 bases between the two ends. CDR3 protein: CASSITQGPHTGELFF. The CDR3 DNA follows: TGTGCCAGCAGCATAACACAGGGACCGCACACCGGGGAGCTGTTTTTT.

The genes are TRBV7-2 and TRBJ2-1; a possible D gene is TRBD2 (5 bases). V lost 5 bases and J lost 9, with 17 bases in between. CDR3 length equals 14 residues. The germline V gene encodes CDR1 SGHTA and CDR2 FQGNSA. In DNA, the CDR3 is TGTGCCAGCAGCCCCCGGCTAGCAGGTGCTGAGCAGTTCTTC. Its translation is CASSPRLAGAEQFF.

The chain couples TRBV28 to TRBJ2-1, with 9 bases aligning to TRBD2. The CDR3 is 18 residues long. Trimming removed 5 bases from V and 1 base from J; junction bases left unmatched: 12. The germline gives CDR1 MDHEN, CDR2 SYDVKM. This CDR3 reads CASSPRFEREESYNEQFF. The DNA of the CDR3 is TGTGCCAGCAGTCCTCGATTTGAGCGGGAGGAGTCCTACAATGAGCAGTTCTTC.

This clone was seen a single time. V is TRBV29-1 and J is TRBJ1-3; a possible D gene is TRBD1 (5 bases). Germline V gene sequence: CDR1 SQVTM, CDR2 ANQGSEA. The ends were cut back, 0 bases at V and 2 bases at J, with 11 bases in the middle. There are 15 residues in the CDR3. CDR3 DNA sequence: TGCAGCGTTGAAGATGGGTCGGGGGCTGGAAACACCATATATTTT. It encodes CSVEDGSGAGNTIYF.

CDR3 coding DNA: TGTGCCAGCAGCCAAAGGACAGGGGGCCCAGATACGCAGTATTTT. This translates into CASSQRTGGPDTQYF. V is TRBV16 and J is TRBJ2-3; 11 bases agree with TRBD1. The J segment lost 4 bases and the V segment lost 2 bases, leaving 2 bases of the junction unmatched. The CDR3 is 15 residues long. The germline gives CDR1 KGHSY, CDR2 FQNENV.

This chain joins TRBV5-1 and TRBJ2-2, with D perhaps matching TRBD1 (6 bases). Deletions cut 5 bases from V and 5 bases from J, with 10 bases between. This CDR3 comprises 13 residues. Looked up from germline, CDR1 is SGHRS and CDR2 is YFSETQ. Here the CDR3 reads CASRNRETGELFF. CDR3 sequence (DNA): TGCGCCAGCAGGAACAGGGAGACCGGGGAGCTGTTTTTT. Complete variable domain (other parts from reference TRBV5-1 and TRBJ2-2): KAGVTQTPRYLIKTRGQQVTLSCSPISGHRSVSWYQQTPGQGLQFLFEYFSETQRNKGNFPGRFSGRQFSNSRSEMNVSTLELGDSALYLCASRNRETGELFFGEGSRLTVL.

The chain joins TRBV6-5 to TRBJ2-7; 9 bases line up with TRBD1. The CDR3 spans 14 residues. Trimming removed 6 bases from V and 3 bases from J; junction bases left unmatched: 6. Germline CDR1 reads MNHEY; CDR2 reads SVGAGI. The CDR3 loop reads CASSPRQGGYEQYF. CDR3 sequence (DNA): TGTGCCAGCAGCCCTAGACAGGGGGGCTACGAGCAGTACTTC.

This clone was detected a few times. V and J are TRBV30 and TRBJ2-1; D possibly corresponds to TRBD2 (6 bases). Trimming took 7 bases from V and 1 from J, leaving 14 bases between them. Germline CDR1 is GTSNPN and CDR2 is SVGIG (reference sequence). The length of the CDR3 is 14 residues. CDR3 DNA: TGTGCCTATACTAAAGGGAGGTCCTACAATGAGCAGTTCTTC. Amino acids: CAYTKGRSYNEQFF. The full variable domain, completed using reference TRBV30 and TRBJ2-1, is SQTIHQWPATLVQPVGSPLSLECTVEGTSNPNLYWYRQAAGRGLQLLFYSVGIGQISSEVPQNLSASRPQDRQFILSSKKLLLSDSGFYLCAYTKGRSYNEQFFGPGTRLTVL.

The V and J genes are TRBV5-4 and TRBJ1-1; no definite D call. CDR3 length: 15 residues. CDR1 and CDR2 (germline): SGHNT, YYREEE (reference sequence). Trimming took 0 bases from V and 0 from J, leaving 9 bases between them. CDR3 amino acids: CASSLEAGMNTEAFF. Here the CDR3 DNA reads TGTGCCAGCAGCTTGGAGGCAGGTATGAACACTGAAGCTTTCTTT. The full variable domain, in which reference TRBV5-4 and TRBJ1-1 provide the parts outside the CDR3, is ETGVTQSPTHLIKTRGQQVTLRCSSQSGHNTVSWYQQALGQGPQFIFQYYREEENGRGNFPPRFSGLQFPNYSSELNVNALELDDSALYLCASSLEAGMNTEAFFGQGTRLTVV.

The J gene is TRBJ1-4, the V gene TRBV5-1, with a possible D match to TRBD1 (6 bases). The CDR3 sequence is 15 residues long. Germline V lookup: CDR1 SGHRS, CDR2 YFSETQ. V gave up 1 base and J gave up 6 bases, with 13 bases separating them. DNA for the CDR3: TGCGCCAGCAGCTTGCAGGGGACGGGTTATGAAAAACTGTTTTTT. Its translation: CASSLQGTGYEKLFF. The variable domain in full, with the rest retrieved from reference TRBV5-1 and TRBJ1-4, is KAGVTQTPRYLIKTRGQQVTLSCSPISGHRSVSWYQQTPGQGLQFLFEYFSETQRNKGNFPGRFSGRQFSNSRSEMNVSTLELGDSALYLCASSLQGTGYEKLFFGSGTQLSVL.

This clone was observed a few times. The V and J genes are TRBV18 and TRBJ2-5; D perhaps matches TRBD2 (5 bases). Trimming left V 5 bases short and J 4 bases short, with 14 bases between. The length of the CDR3 is 14 residues. The V gene's germline CDR1 is KGHSH and CDR2 LQKENI. The CDR3 loop reads CASSGSKGGETQYF. The CDR3 DNA reads as TGTGCCAGCTCAGGGTCGAAAGGAGGAGAGACCCAGTACTTC.

The chain employs TRBV27 and TRBJ1-1; D is unclear. The CDR3 has 13 residues. Germline CDR1 reads MNHEY; CDR2 reads SMNVEV (reference sequence). Trimming stripped 6 bases from V and 0 bases from J, with 8 bases between. The CDR3 sequence is CASRGPLNTEAFF. CDR3 DNA: TGTGCCAGCAGGGGCCCCTTGAACACTGAAGCTTTCTTT.